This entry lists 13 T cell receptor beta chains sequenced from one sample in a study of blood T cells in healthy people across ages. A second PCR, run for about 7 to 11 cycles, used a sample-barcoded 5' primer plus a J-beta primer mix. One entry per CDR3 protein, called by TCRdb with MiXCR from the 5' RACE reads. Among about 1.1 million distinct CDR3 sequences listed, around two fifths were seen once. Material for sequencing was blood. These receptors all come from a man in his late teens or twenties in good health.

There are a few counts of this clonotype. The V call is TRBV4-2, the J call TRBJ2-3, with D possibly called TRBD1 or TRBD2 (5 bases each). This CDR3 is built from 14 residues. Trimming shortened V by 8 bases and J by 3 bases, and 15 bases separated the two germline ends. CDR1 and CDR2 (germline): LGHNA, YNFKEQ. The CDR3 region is CASASPGGTDTQYF. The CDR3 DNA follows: TGTGCCAGCGCTTCCCCTGGGGGAACAGATACGCAGTATTTT.

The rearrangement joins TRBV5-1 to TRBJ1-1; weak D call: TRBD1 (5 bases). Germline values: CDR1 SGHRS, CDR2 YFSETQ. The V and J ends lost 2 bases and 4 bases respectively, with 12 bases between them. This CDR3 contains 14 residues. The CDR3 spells CASSLNMGGTEAFF. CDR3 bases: TGCGCCAGCAGCTTAAACATGGGGGGCACTGAAGCTTTCTTT.

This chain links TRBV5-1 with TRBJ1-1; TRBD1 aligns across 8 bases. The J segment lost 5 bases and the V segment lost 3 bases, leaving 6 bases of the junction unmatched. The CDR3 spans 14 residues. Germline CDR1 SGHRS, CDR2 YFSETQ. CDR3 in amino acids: CASSSAGTGTEAFF. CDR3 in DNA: TGCGCCAGCAGCTCCGCCGGGACAGGAACTGAAGCTTTCTTT.

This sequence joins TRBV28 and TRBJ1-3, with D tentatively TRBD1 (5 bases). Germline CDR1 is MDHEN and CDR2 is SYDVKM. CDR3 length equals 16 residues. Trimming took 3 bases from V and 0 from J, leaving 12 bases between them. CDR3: CASSLARGVSGNTIYF. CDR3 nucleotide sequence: TGTGCCAGCAGTTTGGCCCGGGGGGTCTCTGGAAACACCATATATTTT.

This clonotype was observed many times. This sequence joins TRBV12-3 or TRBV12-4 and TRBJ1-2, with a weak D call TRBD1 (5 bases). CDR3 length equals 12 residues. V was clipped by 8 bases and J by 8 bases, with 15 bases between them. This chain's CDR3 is CASGDYSRGYTF. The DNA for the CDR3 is TGTGCCAGCGGGGACTACTCTCGGGGCTACACCTTC.

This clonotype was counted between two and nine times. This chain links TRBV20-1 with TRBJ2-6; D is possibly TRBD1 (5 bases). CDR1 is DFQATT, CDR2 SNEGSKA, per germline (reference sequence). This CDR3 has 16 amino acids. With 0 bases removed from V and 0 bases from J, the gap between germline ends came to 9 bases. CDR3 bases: TGCAGTGCTAGAGATGCCAGGGACTCTGGGGCCAACGTCCTGACTTTC. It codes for CSARDARDSGANVLTF.

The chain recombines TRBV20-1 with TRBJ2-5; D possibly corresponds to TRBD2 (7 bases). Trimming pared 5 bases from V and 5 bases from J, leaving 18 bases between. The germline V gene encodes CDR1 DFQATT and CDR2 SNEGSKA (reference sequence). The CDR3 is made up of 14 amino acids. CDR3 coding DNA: TGCAGTGCTCCCACTGGGGGGGCGACGGAGACCCAGTACTTC. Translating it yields CSAPTGGATETQYF.

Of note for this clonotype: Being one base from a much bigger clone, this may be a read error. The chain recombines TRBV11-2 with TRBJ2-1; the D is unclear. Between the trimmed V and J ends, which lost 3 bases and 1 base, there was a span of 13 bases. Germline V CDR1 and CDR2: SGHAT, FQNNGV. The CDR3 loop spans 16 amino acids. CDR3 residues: CASSLRLDGSYNEQFF. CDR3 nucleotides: TGTGCCAGCAGCTTGCGCCTCGACGGATCCTACAATGAGCAGTTCTTC. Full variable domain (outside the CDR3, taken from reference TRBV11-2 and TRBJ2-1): EAGVAQSPRYKIIEKRQSVAFWCNPISGHATLYWYQQILGQGPKLLIQFQNNGVVDDSQLPKDRFSAERLKGVDSTLKIQPAKLEDSAVYLCASSLRLDGSYNEQFFGPGTRLTVL.

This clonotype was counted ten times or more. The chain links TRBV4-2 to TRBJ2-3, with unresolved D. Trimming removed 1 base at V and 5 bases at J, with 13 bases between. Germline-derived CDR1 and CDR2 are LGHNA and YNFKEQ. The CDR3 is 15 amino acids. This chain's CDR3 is CASSQVTLKGDTQYF. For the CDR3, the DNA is TGTGCCAGCAGCCAAGTAACGCTAAAAGGAGATACGCAGTATTTT.

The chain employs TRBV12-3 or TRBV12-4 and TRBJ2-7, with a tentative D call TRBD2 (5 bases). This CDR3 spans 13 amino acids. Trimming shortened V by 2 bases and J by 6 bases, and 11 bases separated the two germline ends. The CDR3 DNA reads TGTGCCAGCAGTTTAAAACGGGGTGCCGAGCAGTACTTC. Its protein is CASSLKRGAEQYF.

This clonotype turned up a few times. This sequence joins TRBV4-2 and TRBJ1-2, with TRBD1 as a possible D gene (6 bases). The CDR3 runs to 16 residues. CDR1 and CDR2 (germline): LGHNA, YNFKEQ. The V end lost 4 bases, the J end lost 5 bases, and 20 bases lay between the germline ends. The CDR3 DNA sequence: TGTGCCAGCAGCCCCCTCGAACAGGGTTCTATTTATGGCTACACCTTC. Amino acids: CASSPLEQGSIYGYTF.

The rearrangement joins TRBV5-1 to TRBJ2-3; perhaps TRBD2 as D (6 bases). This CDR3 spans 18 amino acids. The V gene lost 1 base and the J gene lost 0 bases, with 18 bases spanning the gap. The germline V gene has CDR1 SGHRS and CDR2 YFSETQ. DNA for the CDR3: TGCGCCAGCAGCTTGCCCCAAAACCGGGGGTTTAGCACAGATACGCAGTATTTT. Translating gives CASSLPQNRGFSTDTQYF.

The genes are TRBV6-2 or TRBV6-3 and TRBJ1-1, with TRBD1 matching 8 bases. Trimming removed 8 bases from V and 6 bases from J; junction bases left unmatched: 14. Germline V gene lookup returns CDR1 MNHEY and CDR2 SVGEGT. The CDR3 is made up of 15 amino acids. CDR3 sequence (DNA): TGTGCCAGCCGCCTGACGCGTCAGGGGGCGTCTGAAGCTTTCTTT. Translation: CASRLTRQGASEAFF.